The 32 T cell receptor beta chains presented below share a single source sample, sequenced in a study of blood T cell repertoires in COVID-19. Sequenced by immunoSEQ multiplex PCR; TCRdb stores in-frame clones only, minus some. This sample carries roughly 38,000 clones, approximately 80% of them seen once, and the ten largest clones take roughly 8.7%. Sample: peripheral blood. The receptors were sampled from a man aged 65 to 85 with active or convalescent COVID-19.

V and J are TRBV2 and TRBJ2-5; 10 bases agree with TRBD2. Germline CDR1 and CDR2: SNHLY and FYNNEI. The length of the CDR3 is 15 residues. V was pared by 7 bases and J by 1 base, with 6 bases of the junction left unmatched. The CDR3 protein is CASKLTSGPQETQYF. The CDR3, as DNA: TGTGCCAGCAAGCTGACTAGCGGGCCCCAAGAGACCCAGTACTTC.

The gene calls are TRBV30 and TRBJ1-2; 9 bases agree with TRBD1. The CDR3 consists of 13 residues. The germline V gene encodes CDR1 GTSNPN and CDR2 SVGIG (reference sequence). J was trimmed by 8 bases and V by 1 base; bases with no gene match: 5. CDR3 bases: TGTGCCTGGAGTGCTAGACAGGGGGTCGGCTACACCTTC. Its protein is CAWSARQGVGYTF.

In DNA form, the CDR3 reads TGTGCCAGCAGCTTATTGACAGGGCTTTTCAATCAGCCCCAGCATTTT. As protein: CASSLLTGLFNQPQHF. The chain has TRBV13 and TRBJ1-5, with TRBD1 matching 7 bases. Germline values: CDR1 PRHDT, CDR2 FYEKMQ (reference sequence). The length of the CDR3 is 16 residues. With 2 bases clipped from V and 3 bases from J, the junction kept 7 bases outside the gene matches.

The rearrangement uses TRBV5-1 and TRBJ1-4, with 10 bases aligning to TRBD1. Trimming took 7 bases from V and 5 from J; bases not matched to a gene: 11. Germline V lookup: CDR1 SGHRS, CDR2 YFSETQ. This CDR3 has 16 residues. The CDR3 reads CASSPGTGAPNEKLFF. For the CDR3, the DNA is TGCGCCAGCTCACCCGGGACAGGGGCGCCGAATGAAAAACTGTTTTTT. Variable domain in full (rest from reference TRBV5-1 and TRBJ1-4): KAGVTQTPRYLIKTRGQQVTLSCSPISGHRSVSWYQQTPGQGLQFLFEYFSETQRNKGNFPGRFSGRQFSNSRSEMNVSTLELGDSALYLCASSPGTGAPNEKLFFGSGTQLSVL.

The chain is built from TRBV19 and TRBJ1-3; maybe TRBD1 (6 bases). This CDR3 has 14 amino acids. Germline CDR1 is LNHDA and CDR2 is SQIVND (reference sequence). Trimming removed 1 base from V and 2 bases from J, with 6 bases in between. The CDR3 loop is CASSIGTAGNTIYF. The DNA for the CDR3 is TGTGCCAGTAGTATAGGGACAGCTGGAAACACCATATATTTT.

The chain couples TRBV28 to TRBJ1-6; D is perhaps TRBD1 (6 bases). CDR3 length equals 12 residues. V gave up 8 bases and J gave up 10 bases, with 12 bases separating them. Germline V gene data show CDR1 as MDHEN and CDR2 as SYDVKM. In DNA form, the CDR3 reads TGTGCCAGCGCACAGGGTTCCTCACCCCTCCACTTT. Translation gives CASAQGSSPLHF.

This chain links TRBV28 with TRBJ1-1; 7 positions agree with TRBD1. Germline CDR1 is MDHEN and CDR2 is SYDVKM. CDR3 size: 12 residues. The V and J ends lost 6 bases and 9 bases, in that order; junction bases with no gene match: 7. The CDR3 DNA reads TGTGCCAGCAGCCCAAGACAGGGCAAAGCTTTCTTT. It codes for CASSPRQGKAFF.

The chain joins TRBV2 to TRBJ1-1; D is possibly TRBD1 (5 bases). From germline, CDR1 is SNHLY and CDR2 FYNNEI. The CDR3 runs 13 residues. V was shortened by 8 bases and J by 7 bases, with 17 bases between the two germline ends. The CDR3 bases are TGTGCCAGCCGCTCACCCAGGGTGCGTGAAGCTTTCTTT. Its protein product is CASRSPRVREAFF.

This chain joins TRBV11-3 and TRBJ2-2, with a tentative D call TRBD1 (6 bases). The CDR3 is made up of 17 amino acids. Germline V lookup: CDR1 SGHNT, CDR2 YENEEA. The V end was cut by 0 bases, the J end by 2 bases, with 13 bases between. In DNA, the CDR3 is TGTGCCAGCAGCTTAGAGGTGGGGGCAGTAAACACCGGGGAGCTGTTTTTT. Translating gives CASSLEVGAVNTGELFF.

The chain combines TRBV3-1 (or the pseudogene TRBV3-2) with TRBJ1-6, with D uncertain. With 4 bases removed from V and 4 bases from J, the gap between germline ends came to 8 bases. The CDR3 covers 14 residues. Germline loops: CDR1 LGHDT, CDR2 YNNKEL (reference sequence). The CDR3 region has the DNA TGTGCCAGCAGCCGGGAGTTATATAATTCACCCCTCCACTTT. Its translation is CASSRELYNSPLHF.

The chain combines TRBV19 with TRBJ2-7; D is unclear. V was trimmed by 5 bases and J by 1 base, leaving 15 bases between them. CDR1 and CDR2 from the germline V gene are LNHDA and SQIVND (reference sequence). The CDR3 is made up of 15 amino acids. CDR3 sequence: CASSSLFGVSYEQYF. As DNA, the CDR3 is TGTGCCAGTAGTTCCTTGTTCGGTGTTTCCTACGAGCAGTACTTC.

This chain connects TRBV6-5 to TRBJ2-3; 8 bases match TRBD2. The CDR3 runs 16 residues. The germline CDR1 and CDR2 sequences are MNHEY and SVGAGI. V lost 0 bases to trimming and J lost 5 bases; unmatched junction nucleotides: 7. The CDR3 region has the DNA TGTGCCAGCAGTTACTCGATGCGGGGGGACGGAGATACGCAGTATTTT. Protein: CASSYSMRGDGDTQYF.

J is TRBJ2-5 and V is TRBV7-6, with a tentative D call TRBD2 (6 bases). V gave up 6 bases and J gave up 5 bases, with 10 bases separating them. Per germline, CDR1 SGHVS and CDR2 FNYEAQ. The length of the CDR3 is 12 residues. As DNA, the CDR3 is TGTGCCAGCAGGGGGGGACCCGAGACCCAGTACTTC. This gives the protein CASRGGPETQYF.

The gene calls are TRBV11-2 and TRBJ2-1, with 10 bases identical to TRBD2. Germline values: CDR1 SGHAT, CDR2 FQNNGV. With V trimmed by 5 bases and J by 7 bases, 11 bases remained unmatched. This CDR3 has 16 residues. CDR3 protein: CASSAPGSGGTNEQFF. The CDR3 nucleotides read TGTGCCAGCAGCGCTCCTGGTAGCGGGGGGACTAATGAGCAGTTCTTC. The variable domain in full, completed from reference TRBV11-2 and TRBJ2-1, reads EAGVAQSPRYKIIEKRQSVAFWCNPISGHATLYWYQQILGQGPKLLIQFQNNGVVDDSQLPKDRFSAERLKGVDSTLKIQPAKLEDSAVYLCASSAPGSGGTNEQFFGPGTRLTVL.

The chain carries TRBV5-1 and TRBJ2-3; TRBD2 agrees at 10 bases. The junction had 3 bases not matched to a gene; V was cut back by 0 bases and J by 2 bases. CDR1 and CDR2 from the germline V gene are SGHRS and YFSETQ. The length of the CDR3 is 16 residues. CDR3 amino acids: CASSLDSGGHTDTQYF. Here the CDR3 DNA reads TGCGCCAGCAGCTTGGATAGCGGGGGGCACACAGATACGCAGTATTTT.

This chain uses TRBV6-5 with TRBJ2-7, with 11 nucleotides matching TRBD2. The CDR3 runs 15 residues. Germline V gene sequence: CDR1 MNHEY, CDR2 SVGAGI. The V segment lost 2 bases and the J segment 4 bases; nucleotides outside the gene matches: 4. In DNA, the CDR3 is TGTGCCAGCAGTTACGCGACTAGCGGGGTTTACGAGCAGTACTTC. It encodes CASSYATSGVYEQYF.

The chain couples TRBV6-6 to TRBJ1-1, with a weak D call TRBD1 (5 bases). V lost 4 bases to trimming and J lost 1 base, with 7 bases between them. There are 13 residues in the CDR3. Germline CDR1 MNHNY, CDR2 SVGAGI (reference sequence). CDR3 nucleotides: TGTGCCAGCAGTTTTACAGGGAACACTGAAGCTTTCTTT. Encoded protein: CASSFTGNTEAFF.

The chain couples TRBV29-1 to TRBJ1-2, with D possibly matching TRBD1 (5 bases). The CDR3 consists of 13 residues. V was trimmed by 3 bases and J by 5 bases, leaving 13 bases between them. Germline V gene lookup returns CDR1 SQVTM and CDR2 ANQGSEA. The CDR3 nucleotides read TGCAGCGTTGAGGGCCAGGGCCTTTATGGCTACACCTTC. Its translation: CSVEGQGLYGYTF. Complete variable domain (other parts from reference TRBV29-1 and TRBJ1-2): SAVISQKPSRDICQRGTSLTIQCQVDSQVTMMFWYRQQPGQSLTLIATANQGSEATYESGFVIDKFPISRPNLTFSTLTVSNMSPEDSSIYLCSVEGQGLYGYTFGSGTRLTVV.

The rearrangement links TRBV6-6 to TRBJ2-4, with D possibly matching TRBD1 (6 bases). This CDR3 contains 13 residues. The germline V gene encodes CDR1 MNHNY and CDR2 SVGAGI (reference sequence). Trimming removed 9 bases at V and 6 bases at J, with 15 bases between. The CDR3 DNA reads TGTGCCAGTCTCAGGGGCCAAGGAAACATTCAGTACTTC. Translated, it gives CASLRGQGNIQYF.

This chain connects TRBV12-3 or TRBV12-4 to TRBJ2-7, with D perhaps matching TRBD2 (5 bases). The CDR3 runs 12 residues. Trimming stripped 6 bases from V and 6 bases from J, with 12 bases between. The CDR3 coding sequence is TGTGCCAGCAGACTAGGATTCGCCGAGCAGTACTTC. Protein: CASRLGFAEQYF.

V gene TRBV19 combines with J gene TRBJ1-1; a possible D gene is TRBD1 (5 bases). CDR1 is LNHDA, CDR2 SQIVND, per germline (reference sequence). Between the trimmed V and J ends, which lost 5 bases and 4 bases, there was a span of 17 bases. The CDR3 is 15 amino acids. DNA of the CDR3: TGTGCCAGTAGTTCGACAGACAATCGGTTCACTGAAGCTTTCTTT. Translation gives CASSSTDNRFTEAFF. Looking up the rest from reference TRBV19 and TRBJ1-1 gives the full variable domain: DGGITQSPKYLFRKEGQNVTLSCEQNLNHDAMYWYRQDPGQGLRLIYYSQIVNDFQKGDIAEGYSVSREKKESFPLTVTSAQKNPTAFYLCASSSTDNRFTEAFFGQGTRLTVV.

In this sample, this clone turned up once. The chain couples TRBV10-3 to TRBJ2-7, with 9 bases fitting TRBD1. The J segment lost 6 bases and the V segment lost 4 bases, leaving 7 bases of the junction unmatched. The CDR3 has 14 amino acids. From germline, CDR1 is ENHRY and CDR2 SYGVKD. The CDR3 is CAISGGQGGVEQYF. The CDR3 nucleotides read TGTGCCATCAGTGGGGGACAGGGAGGGGTCGAGCAGTACTTC.

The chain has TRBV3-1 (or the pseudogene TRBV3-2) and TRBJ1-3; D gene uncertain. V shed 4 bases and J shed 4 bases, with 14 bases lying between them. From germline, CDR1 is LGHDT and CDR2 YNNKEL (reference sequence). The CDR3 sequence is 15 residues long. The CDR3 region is CASSPTGGRGNTIYF. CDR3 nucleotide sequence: TGTGCCAGCAGCCCAACGGGAGGCAGAGGAAACACCATATATTTT.

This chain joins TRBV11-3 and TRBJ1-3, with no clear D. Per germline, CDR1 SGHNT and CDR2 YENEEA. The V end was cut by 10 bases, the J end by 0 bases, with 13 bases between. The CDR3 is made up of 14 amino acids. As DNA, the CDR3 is TGTGCCACCATTACACAGCTCTCTGGAAACACCATATATTTT. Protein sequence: CATITQLSGNTIYF.

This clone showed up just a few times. The CDR3 protein is CASSPSLGLAAEQYF. The CDR3 region has the DNA TGTGCCAGCAGCCCTAGTCTGGGACTAGCTGCCGAGCAGTACTTC. V gene TRBV7-9 combines with J gene TRBJ2-7; 9 bases map to TRBD2. Losses at the gene ends were 5 bases for V and 6 bases for J; bases not matched to a gene: 11. This CDR3 has 15 amino acids. Germline CDR1 is SEHNR and CDR2 is FQNEAQ (reference sequence).

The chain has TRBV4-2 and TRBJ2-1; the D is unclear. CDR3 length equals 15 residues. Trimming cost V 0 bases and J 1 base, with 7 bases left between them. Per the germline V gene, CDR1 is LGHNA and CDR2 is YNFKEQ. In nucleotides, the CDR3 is TGTGCCAGCAGCCAAGATACGAGGTCCTACAATGAGCAGTTCTTC. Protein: CASSQDTRSYNEQFF.

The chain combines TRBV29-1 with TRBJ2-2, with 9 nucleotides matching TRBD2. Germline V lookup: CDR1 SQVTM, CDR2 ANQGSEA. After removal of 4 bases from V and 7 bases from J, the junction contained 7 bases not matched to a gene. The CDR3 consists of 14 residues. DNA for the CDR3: TGCAGCGTTGGAAGCGGGGGGTACAGCGGGGAGCTGTTTTTT. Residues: CSVGSGGYSGELFF.

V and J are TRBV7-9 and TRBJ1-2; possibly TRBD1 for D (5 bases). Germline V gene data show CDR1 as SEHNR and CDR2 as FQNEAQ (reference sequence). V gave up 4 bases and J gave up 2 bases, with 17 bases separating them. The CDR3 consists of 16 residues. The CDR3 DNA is TGTGCCAGCAGCTGGGGGGAGGGAGATGCCAACTATGGCTACACCTTC. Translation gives CASSWGEGDANYGYTF. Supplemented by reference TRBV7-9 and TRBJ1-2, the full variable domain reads DTGVSQNPRHKITKRGQNVTFRCDPISEHNRLYWYRQTLGQGPEFLTYFQNEAQLEKSRLLSDRFSAERPKGSFSTLEIQRTEQGDSAMYLCASSWGEGDANYGYTFGSGTRLTVV.

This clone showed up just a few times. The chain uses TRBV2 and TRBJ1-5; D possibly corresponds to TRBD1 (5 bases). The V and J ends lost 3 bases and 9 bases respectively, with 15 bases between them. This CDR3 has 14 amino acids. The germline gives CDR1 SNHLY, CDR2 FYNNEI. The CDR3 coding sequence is TGTGCCAGCAGTGAGGGTCAGGGCCCTCGGCCCCAGCATTTT. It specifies CASSEGQGPRPQHF.

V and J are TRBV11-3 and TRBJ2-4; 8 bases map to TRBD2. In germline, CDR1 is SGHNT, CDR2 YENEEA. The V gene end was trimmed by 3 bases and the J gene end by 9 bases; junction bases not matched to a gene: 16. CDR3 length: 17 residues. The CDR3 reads CASSFRTSPGVRSIQYF. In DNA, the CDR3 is TGTGCCAGCAGCTTTCGGACTAGCCCTGGAGTTAGGAGCATTCAGTACTTC.

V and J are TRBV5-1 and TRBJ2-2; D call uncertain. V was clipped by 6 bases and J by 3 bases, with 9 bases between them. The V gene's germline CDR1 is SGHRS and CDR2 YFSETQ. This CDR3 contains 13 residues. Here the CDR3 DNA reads TGCGCCAGCACCGAGGAAGACACCGGGGAGCTGTTTTTT. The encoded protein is CASTEEDTGELFF.

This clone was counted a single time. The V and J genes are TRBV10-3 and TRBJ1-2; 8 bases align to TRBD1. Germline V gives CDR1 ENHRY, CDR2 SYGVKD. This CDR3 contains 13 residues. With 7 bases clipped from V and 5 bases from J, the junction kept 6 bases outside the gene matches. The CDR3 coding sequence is TGTGCCATCAATCCGGGACAGGAGTATGGCTACACCTTC. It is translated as CAINPGQEYGYTF.